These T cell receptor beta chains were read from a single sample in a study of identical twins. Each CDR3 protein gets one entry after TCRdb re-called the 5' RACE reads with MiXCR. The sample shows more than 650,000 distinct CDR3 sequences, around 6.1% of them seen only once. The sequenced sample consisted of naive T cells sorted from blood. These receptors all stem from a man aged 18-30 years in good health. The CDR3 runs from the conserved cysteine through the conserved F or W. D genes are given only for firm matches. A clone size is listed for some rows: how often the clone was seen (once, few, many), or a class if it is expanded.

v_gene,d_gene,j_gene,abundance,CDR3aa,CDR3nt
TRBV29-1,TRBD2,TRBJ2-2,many,CSVAGGSGDTGELFF,TGCAGCGTTGCCGGGGGTAGCGGGGACACCGGGGAGCTGTTTTTT
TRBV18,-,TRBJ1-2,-,CASSPDQGRDGYTF,TGTGCCAGCTCACCGGATCAGGGTCGAGATGGCTACACCTTC
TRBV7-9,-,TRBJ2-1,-,CASSFPAVYEQFF,TGTGCCAGCAGCTTCCCGGCCGTGTATGAGCAGTTCTTC
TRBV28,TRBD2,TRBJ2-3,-,CASSLWVGTSATDTQYF,TGTGCCAGCAGTTTATGGGTAGGGACTAGCGCCACAGATACGCAGTATTTT
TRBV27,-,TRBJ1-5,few,CASRRRSSNQPQHF,TGTGCCAGCAGACGTAGGAGTAGCAATCAGCCCCAGCATTTT
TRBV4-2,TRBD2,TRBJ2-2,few,CASSQAGGWTGELFF,TGTGCCAGCAGCCAAGCGGGGGGGTGGACCGGGGAGCTGTTTTTT
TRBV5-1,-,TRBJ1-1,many,CASSRSGTVNTEAFF,TGCGCCAGCAGCAGAAGCGGGACGGTGAACACTGAAGCTTTCTTT
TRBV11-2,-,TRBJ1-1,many,CASSLEVGTEAFF,TGTGCCAGCAGCTTAGAAGTCGGAACTGAAGCTTTCTTT
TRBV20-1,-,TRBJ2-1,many,CSAIVYGTNSYNEQFF,TGCAGTGCTATTGTCTATGGGACCAACTCCTACAATGAGCAGTTCTTC
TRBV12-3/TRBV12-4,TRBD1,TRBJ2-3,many,CASTPGTASTDTQYF,TGTGCCAGCACCCCCGGGACAGCCAGCACAGATACGCAGTATTTT
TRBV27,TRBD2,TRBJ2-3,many,CASSFAGVAGITDTQYF,TGTGCCAGCAGTTTTGCGGGGGTAGCGGGAATCACAGATACGCAGTATTTT
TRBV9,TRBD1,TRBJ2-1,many,CASSGDRANEQFF,TGTGCCAGCAGTGGGGACAGAGCTAATGAGCAGTTCTTC
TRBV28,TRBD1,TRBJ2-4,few,CASSIWTGGTQNIQYF,TGTGCCAGCAGTATCTGGACAGGGGGCACCCAAAACATTCAGTACTTC
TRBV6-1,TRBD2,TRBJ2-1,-,CASTQDAGGPRNNEQFF,TGTGCCAGCACCCAGGACGCGGGAGGGCCTAGAAACAATGAGCAGTTCTTC
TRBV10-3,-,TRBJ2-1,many,CAIRRPNEQFF,TGTGCCATCAGACGACCCAATGAGCAGTTCTTC
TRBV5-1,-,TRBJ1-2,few,CASSVASHLPSGYTF,TGCGCCAGCAGCGTGGCCAGCCACCTCCCAAGTGGCTACACCTTC
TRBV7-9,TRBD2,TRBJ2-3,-,CASSLASGHTDTQYF,TGTGCCAGCAGCCTGGCTAGCGGGCACACAGATACGCAGTATTTT
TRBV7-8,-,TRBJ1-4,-,CASSWGAREKLFF,TGTGCCAGCAGCTGGGGAGCGAGGGAAAAACTGTTTTTT
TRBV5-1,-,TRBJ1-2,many,CASSSGEDYGYTF,TGCGCCAGCAGCTCCGGGGAGGACTATGGCTACACCTTC
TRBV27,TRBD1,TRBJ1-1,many,CASHYTGGSTEAFF,TGTGCCAGCCATTATACAGGGGGCTCCACTGAAGCTTTCTTT
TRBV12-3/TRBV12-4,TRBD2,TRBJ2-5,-,CASSTTGTREETQYF,TGTGCCAGCAGCACAACCGGGACTAGAGAAGAGACCCAGTACTTC
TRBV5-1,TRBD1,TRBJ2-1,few,CASSPFSPGTGNNEQFF,TGCGCCAGCAGCCCTTTTAGCCCAGGGACAGGAAACAATGAGCAGTTCTTC
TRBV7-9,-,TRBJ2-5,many,CASSPPVGLVETQYF,TGTGCCAGCAGCCCCCCGGTGGGTTTGGTCGAGACCCAGTACTTC
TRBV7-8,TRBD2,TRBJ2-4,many,CASSSSGRGDIQYF,TGTGCCAGCAGCTCTAGCGGGAGGGGTGACATTCAGTACTTC
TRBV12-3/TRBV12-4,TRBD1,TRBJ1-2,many,CASSLTIRGTGGNYGYTF,TGTGCCAGCAGTTTGACAATTCGGGGAACAGGGGGGAACTATGGCTACACCTTC
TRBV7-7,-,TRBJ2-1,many,CASSLGVGDLDEQFF,TGTGCCAGCAGCTTAGGTGTAGGGGATCTCGATGAGCAGTTCTTC
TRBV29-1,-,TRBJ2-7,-,CSVGEGSGREQYF,TGCAGCGTTGGGGAAGGGTCAGGGAGAGAGCAGTACTTC
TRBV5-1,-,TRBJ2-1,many,CASSPGVPSNEQFF,TGCGCCAGCAGCCCAGGGGTTCCCTCCAATGAGCAGTTCTTC
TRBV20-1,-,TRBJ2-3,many,CSAREPGSTDTQYF,TGCAGTGCTAGAGAGCCCGGCTCCACAGATACGCAGTATTTT
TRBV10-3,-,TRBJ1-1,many,CAISTSRKTEAFF,TGTGCCATCAGTACCTCTAGAAAGACTGAAGCTTTCTTT
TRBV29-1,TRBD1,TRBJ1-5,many,CSVRTGTSNQPQHF,TGCAGCGTCCGGACAGGGACCAGCAATCAGCCCCAGCATTTT
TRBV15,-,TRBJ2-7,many,CATSREAGEFYEQYF,TGTGCCACCAGCAGGGAGGCAGGTGAATTCTACGAGCAGTACTTC
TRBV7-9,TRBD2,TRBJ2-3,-,CASSFSGSDTQYF,TGTGCCAGCAGCTTTAGCGGGAGTGATACGCAGTATTTT
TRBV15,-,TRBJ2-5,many,CATSRGLLQETQYF,TGTGCCACCAGCAGAGGACTACTACAAGAGACCCAGTACTTC
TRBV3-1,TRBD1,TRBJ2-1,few,CASSPGDSSNNEQFF,TGTGCCAGCAGCCCCGGGGACAGTTCTAACAATGAGCAGTTCTTC
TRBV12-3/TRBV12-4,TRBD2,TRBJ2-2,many,CASSETSGNTGELFF,TGTGCCAGCAGCGAGACTAGCGGAAACACCGGGGAGCTGTTTTTT
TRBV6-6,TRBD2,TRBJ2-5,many,CASSRLAETQYF,TGTGCCAGCAGTAGACTAGCTGAGACCCAGTACTTC
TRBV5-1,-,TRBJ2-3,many,CASSLGGATDTQYF,TGCGCCAGCAGCTTGGGGGGAGCCACAGATACGCAGTATTTT
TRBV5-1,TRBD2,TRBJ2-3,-,CASSSSLAGVTDTQYF,TGCGCCAGCAGCTCCTCACTAGCGGGAGTCACAGATACGCAGTATTTT
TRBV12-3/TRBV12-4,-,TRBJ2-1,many,CASSLQGDKQFF,TGTGCCAGCAGTTTACAAGGGGATAAGCAGTTCTTC
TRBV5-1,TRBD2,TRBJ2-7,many,CASRVIAGAYEQYF,TGCGCCAGCAGGGTCATAGCGGGAGCCTACGAGCAGTACTTC
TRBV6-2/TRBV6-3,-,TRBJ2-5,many,CASSYPPSSQYF,TGTGCCAGCAGTTACCCCCCCTCGTCCCAGTACTTC
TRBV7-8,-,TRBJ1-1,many,CASRAGLTEAFF,TGTGCCAGCAGGGCCGGGCTCACTGAAGCTTTCTTT
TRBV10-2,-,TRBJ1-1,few,CASTPSPTLNTEAFF,TGCGCCAGCACCCCGAGCCCGACACTGAACACTGAAGCTTTCTTT
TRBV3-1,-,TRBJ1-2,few,CASSQESYYGYTF,TGTGCCAGCAGCCAAGAATCATACTATGGCTACACCTTC
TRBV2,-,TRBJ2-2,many,CATGAGHTGELFF,TGTGCCACCGGGGCAGGGCACACCGGGGAGCTGTTTTTT
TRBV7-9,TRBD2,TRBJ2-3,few,CASRPTGTSGRPGTQYF,TGTGCCAGCAGGCCCACCGGGACTAGCGGGAGGCCTGGCACGCAGTATTTT
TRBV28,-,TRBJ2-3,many,CASGRRTDTQYF,TGTGCCAGCGGGAGACGCACAGATACGCAGTATTTT
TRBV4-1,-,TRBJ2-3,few,CASSQDPGTFRDTQYF,TGCGCCAGCAGCCAAGATCCGGGGACTTTTCGAGATACGCAGTATTTT
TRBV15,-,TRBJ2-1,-,CATSTSTRGEQFF,TGTGCCACCAGCACCTCAACACGCGGTGAGCAGTTCTTC
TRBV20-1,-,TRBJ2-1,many,CSARKRNSYNEQFF,TGCAGTGCTAGAAAGCGGAACTCCTACAATGAGCAGTTCTTC